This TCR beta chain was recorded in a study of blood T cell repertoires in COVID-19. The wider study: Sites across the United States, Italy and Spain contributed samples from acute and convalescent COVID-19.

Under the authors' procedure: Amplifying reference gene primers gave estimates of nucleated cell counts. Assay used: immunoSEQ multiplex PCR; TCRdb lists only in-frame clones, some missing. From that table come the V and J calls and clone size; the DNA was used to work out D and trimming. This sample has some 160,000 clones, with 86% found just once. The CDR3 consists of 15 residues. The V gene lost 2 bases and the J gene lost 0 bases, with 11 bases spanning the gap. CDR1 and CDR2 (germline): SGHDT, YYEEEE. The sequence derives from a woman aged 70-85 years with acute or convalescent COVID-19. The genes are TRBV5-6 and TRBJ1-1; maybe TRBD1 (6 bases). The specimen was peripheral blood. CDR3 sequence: CASSFYRTVNTEAFF. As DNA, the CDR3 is TGTGCCAGCAGCTTTTACCGGACAGTGAACACTGAAGCTTTCTTT. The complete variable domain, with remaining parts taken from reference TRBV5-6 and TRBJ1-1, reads DAGVTQSPTHLIKTRGQQVTLRCSPKSGHDTVSWYQQALGQGPQFIFQYYEEEERQRGNFPDRFSGHQFPNYSSELNVNALLLGDSALYLCASSFYRTVNTEAFFGQGTRLTVV.